This T cell receptor (beta chain) was identified during a study of beta chain features in type 1 diabetes. Expressed TCRB transcripts were sequenced because the entire RNA isolate underwent reverse transcription. Using immunoSEQ multiplex PCR, the repertoire was profiled, and TCRdb retains in-frame clones only, with some absent. The sample lists hundreds of thousands of clones, approximately 10% seen once, with 0.035% to 0.05% in the top ten. The length of the CDR3 is 14 residues. The V and J ends lost 9 bases and 6 bases respectively, with 19 bases between them. The germline V gene has CDR1 SNHLY and CDR2 FYNNEI.

The chain links TRBV2 to TRBJ2-3; D is unresolved. The source material was naive CD4+ T cells from blood. The receptor comes from a young woman in good health. For the CDR3, the DNA is TGTGCCAGTCGAGTCGGAACGTGGAAGGATACGCAGTATTTT. Translated: CASRVGTWKDTQYF.